This entry lists 15 T cell receptor beta chains sequenced from one sample in a study of T cell repertoires in cytomegalovirus infection. In TCRdb, the reads were re-called with MiXCR into one record per CDR3 protein. The profile shows some 50,000 distinct CDR3 sequences, under 25% of them singletons. No antigen has been assigned to these receptors. Sequences were derived from CD8+ T cells from cultured PBMCs, sampled from culture after CMV antigen stimulation. The receptors stem from a human donor in good health (CMV status not recorded). Some clones in this sample may be carry-over from other donors' samples.

In this sample, this clonotype turned up many times. The chain carries TRBV7-3 and TRBJ2-3; the match to TRBD2 covers 10 bases. Germline CDR1 SGHTA, CDR2 FQGTGA. The CDR3 covers 16 residues. V shed 3 bases and J 5 bases; nucleotides not matched to a gene: 8. In nucleotides, the CDR3 is TGTGCCAGCAGCTTCAGGGCTAGCGGGGGCATAGATACGCAGTATTTT. As protein: CASSFRASGGIDTQYF.

This sequence joins TRBV7-2 and TRBJ2-7, with D perhaps TRBD1 or TRBD2 (5 bases each). The CDR3 is 13 residues long. V was clipped by 3 bases and J by 6 bases, with 12 bases between them. From germline, CDR1 is SGHTA and CDR2 FQGNSA. CDR3 loop: CASSFGRGREQYF. CDR3 DNA: TGTGCCAGCAGCTTCGGCCGGGGACGCGAGCAGTACTTC.

This clonotype was detected only a few times. The chain recombines TRBV27 with TRBJ2-7; 10 bases agree with TRBD1. Germline loops: CDR1 MNHEY, CDR2 SMNVEV (reference sequence). The CDR3 contains 14 residues. The junction had 6 bases not matched to a gene; V was cut back by 4 bases and J by 6 bases. The CDR3 spells CASSSGTGAAEQYF. CDR3 DNA sequence: TGTGCCAGCAGTTCAGGGACAGGGGCGGCCGAGCAGTACTTC.

The chain couples TRBV25-1 to TRBJ2-5, with TRBD2 matching over 7 bases. The V segment lost 3 bases and the J segment 5 bases; nucleotides outside the gene matches: 6. CDR1 and CDR2 (germline): MGHDK, SYGVNS. The CDR3 consists of 14 residues. CDR3 residues: CASSDYRGVETQYF. The CDR3 DNA sequence: TGTGCCAGCAGTGACTATCGGGGGGTGGAGACCCAGTACTTC.

This clonotype was seen a few times. CDR3: CASMQSYEQYF. The CDR3 nucleotides read TGTGCCAGCATGCAGTCCTACGAGCAGTACTTC. The chain links TRBV6-6 to TRBJ2-7; unclear D gene. The CDR3 runs to 11 residues. Germline V gene lookup returns CDR1 MNHNY and CDR2 SVGAGI (reference sequence). V was shortened by 7 bases and J by 1 base, with 5 bases between the two germline ends.

This clonotype was counted between two and nine times. The chain uses TRBV19 and TRBJ1-5; TRBD1 matches at 7 bases. With 8 bases clipped from V and 5 bases from J, the junction kept 12 bases outside the gene matches. The CDR3 sequence is 15 residues long. Germline V gene data show CDR1 as LNHDA and CDR2 as SQIVND (reference sequence). The CDR3 spells CASRETGRMYQPQHF. The CDR3 nucleotides read TGTGCCAGTCGAGAGACAGGGAGAATGTATCAGCCCCAGCATTTT.

This clonotype was seen ten or more times. This sequence joins TRBV7-2 and TRBJ2-3; D is ambiguous. From germline, CDR1 is SGHTA and CDR2 FQGNSA. V was pared by 1 base and J by 1 base, with 9 bases between. The CDR3 sequence is 15 residues long. This chain's CDR3 is CASSLEGLGTDTQYF. CDR3 DNA: TGTGCCAGCAGCTTAGAAGGGCTAGGCACAGATACGCAGTATTTT.

This clonotype was found a few times. The chain combines TRBV27 with TRBJ2-5; D tentatively reads TRBD1 or TRBD2 (5 bases each). This CDR3 spans 13 amino acids. CDR1 is MNHEY, CDR2 SMNVEV, per germline (reference sequence). V was trimmed by 7 bases and J by 1 base, leaving 10 bases between them. CDR3 nucleotide sequence: TGTGCCAGCAATGCAGGGACCCAAGAGACCCAGTACTTC. Translation: CASNAGTQETQYF.

J is TRBJ1-5 and V is TRBV11-2; D is unclear. V lost 2 bases and J lost 4, with 12 bases in between. CDR1 and CDR2 (germline): SGHAT, FQNNGV. The CDR3 sequence is 15 residues long. The CDR3 DNA is TGTGCCAGCAGCTTAACCCAGGCGGGGAATCAGCCCCAGCATTTT. Translating gives CASSLTQAGNQPQHF.

The rearrangement links TRBV7-9 to TRBJ1-1; D uncertain. CDR3 length: 14 residues. CDR1 is SEHNR, CDR2 FQNEAQ, per germline (reference sequence). V was trimmed by 7 bases and J by 1 base, leaving 13 bases between them. The CDR3 coding sequence is TGTGCCAGCACGGCACGACGGGCGAACACTGAAGCTTTCTTT. It encodes CASTARRANTEAFF.

This clonotype was recorded a few times. The rearrangement joins TRBV7-2 to TRBJ2-5; the match to TRBD2 covers 7 bases. The trim removed 5 bases at V and 9 bases at J, leaving 3 bases unmatched. The CDR3 runs to 11 residues. The V gene's germline CDR1 is SGHTA and CDR2 FQGNSA. Here the CDR3 DNA reads TGTGCCAGCAGCCAGGGAGGGGCCCAGTACTTC. It translates to CASSQGGAQYF.

This clonotype was detected a few times. CDR3 DNA sequence: TGTGCCAGCAGCCGCGGGACTAGACTCTACGAGCAGTACTTC. It yields the protein CASSRGTRLYEQYF. The chain has TRBV7-2 and TRBJ2-7; TRBD2 matches 8 bases. Germline trimming cut 5 bases from V and 3 bases from J; bases unmatched to any gene: 6. CDR3 length: 14 residues. The V gene's germline CDR1 is SGHTA and CDR2 FQGNSA.

The chain recombines TRBV27 with TRBJ1-5; D gene ambiguous. The CDR3 is 13 amino acids. V was cut by 2 bases and J by 1 base, with 3 bases left in between. The germline V gene encodes CDR1 MNHEY and CDR2 SMNVEV (reference sequence). The CDR3 DNA reads TGTGCCAGCAGTTTACGGAGCAATCAGCCCCAGCATTTT. It codes for CASSLRSNQPQHF.

This CDR3 is CAISDSATYEQYF. CDR3 sequence (DNA): TGTGCCATCAGTGATTCTGCTACCTACGAGCAGTACTTC. V gene TRBV10-3 combines with J gene TRBJ2-7; D ambiguous. The CDR3 has 13 amino acids. Germline-derived CDR1 and CDR2 are ENHRY and SYGVKD. With 3 bases removed from V and 2 bases from J, the gap between germline ends came to 8 bases.

The CDR3 is CASSLTGSGDSYTF. As DNA, the CDR3 is TGTGCCAGCAGCTTGACCGGTTCGGGGGATTCCTACACCTTC. The chain couples TRBV7-2 to TRBJ1-2, with D tentatively TRBD1 (5 bases). Per the germline V gene, CDR1 is SGHTA and CDR2 is FQGNSA. The CDR3 sequence is 14 residues long. The V end was cut by 3 bases, the J end by 10 bases, with 18 bases between.